This T cell receptor beta chain was sequenced during a study of human T cells and chemical hapten exposure. Study-wide context: All patients underwent weekly scalp dosing with diphenylcyclopropenone for the full roughly 24-week study. Study-wide results and caveats: Expanded TCRs showed more large CDR3 clusters than pre-sensitization or healthy control sets.

The authors' processing: The number of TCRs in each sample had a median of 95,638 and spanned 23,224 to 690,600. TCRdb independently ran MiXCR on the RACE reads; one entry per CDR3 protein. The V and J calls, along with clone size, are taken from TCRdb and not from the paper's own processing. The repertoire holds roughly 64,000 distinct CDR3 sequences, with approximately 11% as singletons. The time point: patch test 3, about 24 weeks after DPC sensitization. Treatment specified: therapeutic diphenylcyclopropenone sensitization with weekly scalp DPC. This CDR3 has 14 residues. The J segment lost 4 bases and the V segment lost 6 bases, leaving 5 bases of the junction unmatched. Germline values: CDR1 MNHEY, CDR2 SVGAGI. This clonotype was found many times. Its antigen remains unknown.

This sample comprised whole blood, obtained in connection with sensitization to the hapten diphenylcyclopropenone (DPC). The origin of this receptor is a woman in her 30s with alopecia areata. Some clones in this sample may be carry-over from other donors' samples. The chain is built from TRBV6-5 and TRBJ1-1; 10 nucleotides line up with TRBD1. In nucleotides, the CDR3 is TGTGCCAGCAGACTCGACAGGGGGCGCACTGAAGCTTTCTTT. Translation: CASRLDRGRTEAFF.